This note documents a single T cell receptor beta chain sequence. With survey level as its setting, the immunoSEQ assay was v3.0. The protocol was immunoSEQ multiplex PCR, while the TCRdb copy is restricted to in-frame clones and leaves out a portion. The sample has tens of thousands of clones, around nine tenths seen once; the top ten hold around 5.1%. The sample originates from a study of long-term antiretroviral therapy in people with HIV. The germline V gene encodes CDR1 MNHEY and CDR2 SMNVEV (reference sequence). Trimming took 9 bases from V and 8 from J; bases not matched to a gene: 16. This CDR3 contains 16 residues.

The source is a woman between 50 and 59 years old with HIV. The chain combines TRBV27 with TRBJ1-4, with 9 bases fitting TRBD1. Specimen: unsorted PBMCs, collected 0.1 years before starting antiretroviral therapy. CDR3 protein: CASRTGGALYGEKLFF. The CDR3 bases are TGTGCCAGTAGAACAGGGGGCGCTTTGTATGGGGAAAAACTGTTTTTT.